This T cell receptor beta chain is from a study of blood T cell repertoires in COVID-19. Overall study: Donors in the United States, Italy and Spain gave samples during acute or convalescent COVID-19.

With 5 bases removed from V and 5 bases from J, the gap between germline ends came to 19 bases. The CDR3 covers 15 residues. CDR1 is SEHNR, CDR2 FQNEAQ, per germline (reference sequence). Assay used: immunoSEQ multiplex PCR; TCRdb lists only in-frame clones, some missing. Altogether some 200,000 clones are present, approximately 79% being singletons, with the ten largest covering less than 5.5%. Sequenced input: PBMCs or T cells enriched from blood (not recorded which). The receptor was isolated from a woman in her fifties or sixties with acute COVID-19. The chain carries TRBV7-9 and TRBJ2-7; the D gene is possibly TRBD2 (7 bases). CDR3 region: CASSGGVQGLHEQYF. The DNA for the CDR3 is TGTGCCAGCAGCGGGGGGGTGCAGGGGCTCCACGAGCAGTACTTC.